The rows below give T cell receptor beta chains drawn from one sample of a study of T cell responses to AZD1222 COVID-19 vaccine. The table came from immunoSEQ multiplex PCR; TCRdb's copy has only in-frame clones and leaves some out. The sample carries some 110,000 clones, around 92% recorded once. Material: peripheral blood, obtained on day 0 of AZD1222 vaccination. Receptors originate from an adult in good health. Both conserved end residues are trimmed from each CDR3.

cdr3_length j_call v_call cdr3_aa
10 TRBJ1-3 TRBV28 ASSLYGNTIY
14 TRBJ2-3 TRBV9 ASSVKAGGTPDTQY
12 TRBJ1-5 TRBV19 ASSMGQGHQPQH
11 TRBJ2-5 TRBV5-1 ASSGTYQETQY
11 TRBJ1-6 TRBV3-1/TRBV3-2 ASSQDLGTPLH
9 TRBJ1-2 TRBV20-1 SAGQGYGYT
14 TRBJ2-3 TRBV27 ASSFLSLTSTDTQY
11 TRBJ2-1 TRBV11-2 ASSTAGWNEQF
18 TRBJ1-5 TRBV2 ASTEFGVDPLQDSNQPQH
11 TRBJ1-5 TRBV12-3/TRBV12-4 ASRRTVGQPQH
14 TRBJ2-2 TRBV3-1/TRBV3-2 ASRPRVVTNTGELF